This T cell receptor (beta chain) appears in the sequencing data of a study of blood T cell repertoires in COVID-19. Source study methods: Estimation of nucleated cell counts was performed using reference gene primer amplification. Sequencing used immunoSEQ multiplex PCR; TCRdb keeps in-frame clones, though not all of them. V and J calls and clone size are as listed in that table; D and trimming were resolved from the DNA. The sample shows 140,000 or so clones, more than 65% of them seen only once. The CDR3 is made up of 16 amino acids. Germline CDR1 and CDR2: KGHSH and LQKENI. J was trimmed by 1 base and V by 5 bases; bases with no gene match: 6.

This chain links TRBV18 with TRBJ1-3, with 9 bases matching TRBD1. This sequence originates from a human donor in a cohort sampled during active COVID-19. Specimen: peripheral blood. The CDR3 reads CASSETGGASGNTIYF. CDR3 DNA: TGTGCCAGCTCAGAAACAGGGGGCGCATCTGGAAACACCATATATTTT. The full variable domain, its missing parts supplied by reference TRBV18 and TRBJ1-3, is NAGVMQNPRHLVRRRGQEARLRCSPMKGHSHVYWYRQLPEEGLKFMVYLQKENIIDESGMPKERFSAEFPKEGPSILRIQQVVRGDSAAYFCASSETGGASGNTIYFGEGSWLTVV.